This T cell receptor beta chain was captured by sequencing in a study of blood T cell repertoires in COVID-19. Participants in the exposed group had met a COVID-19 case in the 2 weeks before joining the study. Germline-derived CDR1 and CDR2 are SGHRS and YFSETQ. Trimming removed 0 bases from V and 6 bases from J, with 12 bases in between. The CDR3 covers 14 residues. The protocol was immunoSEQ multiplex PCR, while the TCRdb copy is restricted to in-frame clones and leaves out a portion. The sample contains a few hundred thousand clones, roughly 81% of which appear only once. The chain recombines TRBV5-1 with TRBJ1-2; the D gene is possibly TRBD1 (5 bases). This receptor was taken from a woman aged 45-59 years who had been exposed to COVID-19. Sequences were obtained from PBMCs or T cells enriched from blood (not recorded which). The CDR3 region is CASSLGQGPNGYTF. Here the CDR3 DNA reads TGCGCCAGCAGCTTGGGTCAGGGCCCCAATGGCTACACCTTC.